This T cell receptor beta chain was identified during a study of beta chain features in type 1 diabetes. Study overall: The study examined 107,917,701 sorted cells across all samples.

The study reverse transcribed the entire isolated RNA, so it sequenced expressed TCRB transcripts. Libraries were prepared by immunoSEQ multiplex PCR; TCRdb keeps only in-frame clonotypes and omits some of them. This repertoire shows roughly 610,000 clones, about 14% found once; its top ten account for about 0.097%. About this clone itself: Its antigen remains unidentified.

Study conclusions and caveats: Sequencing used cDNA, and cells with high TCR expression could therefore be over-represented. Fewer junction insertions and more nucleotide deletions appeared in type 1 diabetes patients.

Unmatched junction bases numbered 24, after V lost 10 bases and J lost 9 bases. Germline CDR1 MGHDK, CDR2 SYGVNS. There are 17 residues in the CDR3. The sequencing sample was made of naive CD4+ T cells from blood. The chain combines TRBV25-1 with TRBJ2-1; 7 positions agree with TRBD2. The source of this sequence is a man aged 18 to 30 in good health. Here the CDR3 DNA reads TGTGCCACCCAAAGAAGAGGACTAGTAGGGAGAAACAGTGAGCAGTTCTTC. The encoded protein is CATQRRGLVGRNSEQFF.